Presented here are 8 T cell receptor beta chains from one specimen sequenced in a study of T-cell reconstitution after alpha-beta-depleted transplantation in children. Unique molecular identifiers featured in how the TCRbeta library was prepared. In TCRdb, the PCR reads were re-called with MiXCR into one record per CDR3 protein. The table includes about 300,000 distinct CDR3 sequences, over 9.5% detected once. The sample was PBMCs, taken before TCRalphabeta/CD19-depleted stem cell transplant. Receptors were obtained from a boy less than two years old with acute myeloid leukemia, due to receive a stem cell transplant.

This clonotype was recorded at least ten times. The CDR3 loop is CASSFGGRDYEQYF. The CDR3 DNA is TGTGCCAGCAGCTTCGGCGGGAGAGACTACGAGCAGTACTTC. The chain combines TRBV7-2 with TRBJ2-7, with 7 bases aligning to TRBD2. Germline-derived CDR1 and CDR2 are SGHTA and FQGNSA. Germline trimming cut 3 bases from V and 3 bases from J; bases unmatched to any gene: 5. This CDR3 region has 14 residues.

This clonotype was detected ten times or more. The chain links TRBV28 to TRBJ1-5; no clear D gene. Trimming shortened V by 2 bases and J by 2 bases, and 10 bases separated the two germline ends. CDR1 and CDR2 (germline): MDHEN, SYDVKM. The CDR3 contains 15 residues. CDR3 in amino acids: CASSLESAGNQPQHF. In nucleotides, the CDR3 is TGTGCCAGCAGTTTAGAGTCAGCCGGCAATCAGCCCCAGCATTTT.

Many counts were recorded for this clonotype. The chain uses TRBV24-1 and TRBJ2-5; D not resolved. The germline CDR1 and CDR2 sequences are KGHDR and SFDVKD. This CDR3 comprises 13 residues. V lost 0 bases to trimming and J lost 4 bases, with 5 bases between them. The CDR3 coding sequence is TGTGCCACCAGTGATTTGCACCCAGAGACCCAGTACTTC. Amino acid sequence: CATSDLHPETQYF.

The sample holds many counts of this clonotype. The chain combines TRBV3-1 with TRBJ2-3; a possible D gene is TRBD2 (6 bases). The CDR3 has 16 residues. V was cut by 0 bases and J by 5 bases, with 15 bases left in between. Per germline, CDR1 LGHDT and CDR2 YNNKEL (reference sequence). In DNA, the CDR3 is TGTGCCAGCAGCCAAGATCGTGGCGGGGTTGTAGATACGCAGTATTTT. Translated, it gives CASSQDRGGVVDTQYF.

Notes on this clonotype: A much more abundant neighbour one base away suggests this may be a read error. The V call is TRBV5-1, the J call TRBJ2-7; 8 positions match TRBD2. This CDR3 has 16 amino acids. CDR1 SGHRS and CDR2 YFSETQ come from the germline V gene. The CDR3 spells CASTLGSGRASYEQYF. The CDR3 coding sequence is TGCGCCAGCACCTTGGGGTCCGGGAGGGCCTCCTACGAGCAGTACTTC.

This rearrangement joins TRBV12-3 or TRBV12-4 to TRBJ1-3; possibly TRBD1 for D (5 bases). The CDR3 consists of 14 residues. V shed 5 bases and J shed 0 bases, with 8 bases lying between them. The CDR3 DNA is TGTGCCAGCAGTGACGGGGCCTCTGGAAACACCATATATTTT. Protein: CASSDGASGNTIYF.

This clonotype came up many times. The rearrangement uses TRBV4-2 and TRBJ2-5; weak D call: TRBD2 (6 bases). The V and J ends lost 1 base and 4 bases respectively, with 13 bases between them. The CDR3 is made up of 15 amino acids. CDR1 and CDR2 (germline): LGHNA, YNFKEQ. The CDR3: CASSQVPREVETQYF. For the CDR3, the DNA is TGTGCCAGCAGCCAAGTTCCCAGGGAGGTAGAGACCCAGTACTTC.

Worth noting for this clonotype: A much larger clone is a single base away; this may be a read error. The rearrangement links TRBV6-4 to TRBJ2-1; no definite D call. The CDR3 totals 15 residues. CDR1 and CDR2 from the germline V gene are MRHNA and SNTAGT. Trimming removed 2 bases at V and 1 base at J, with 9 bases between. CDR3 in amino acids: CASSDGRKSYNEQFF. The CDR3 nucleotides read TGTGCCAGCAGTGACGGGCGGAAGTCCTACAATGAGCAGTTCTTC.